This TCR beta chain comes out of a study of blood T cell repertoires in COVID-19 (dated by TCRdb to 2020 to 2022). Describing the broader study: Collaborator samples came from the United States, Italy and Spain and covered acute and convalescent phases of COVID-19. Samples were obtained from the ongoing ImmuneRACE study (first 160 participants) and from roughly 1,300 subjects provided by 6 global collaborators. The prospective study material was composed of cDNA or gDNA derived from T cells, B-cell-depleted T cells, or PBMCs. The repertoires were released in a freely available public database meant as a resource for research on the immune response to SARS-CoV-2. Sample metadata almost always included a de-identified subject ID, COVID-19 status, age in years and sex. Deeply sampled blood TCRbeta repertoires from subjects exposed to, actively infected with, or recovered from COVID-19 were included in the dataset. HLA class I and class II types, where available, came from metadata supplied by the sample provider rather than from assay-based typing.

The immunoSEQ Assay, a bias-controlled multiplex PCR, was used to amplify TCRbeta CDR3 regions from genomic DNA. The paper's data handling went like this. The number of nucleated cells in each sample was estimated from the amplification of reference gene primers within the assay. To quantify the absolute abundance of each unique TCRbeta CDR3 rearrangement, sequence reads were collapsed and filtered. For each sample, productive Simpson clonality was calculated as the square root of Simpson's diversity index across productive rearrangements. This is the immuneACCESS table as TCRdb keeps it, with only in-frame sequences that have V and J called. A part of the clones is gone; compared with another copy, unresolved V genes explain less than half, and the rest is unexplained. That table supplies the V and J calls and clone size; D and trimming were determined from the DNA. The sample includes 150,000 to 200,000 clones, with about nine tenths observed a single time. Of the sample, about 1.4% falls within the top ten clones.

With regard to this clone: No cognate antigen has been identified for it. No base quality information exists; no much larger clone differs at one position.

The CDR3 starts with the cysteine, ends with the phenylalanine, and has 14 residues. CDR3 DNA is the only sequence kept; it has 42 bases, read in frame from the first base. A distance of 11 bases separates the germline ends of V and J, which lose 3 bases and 2 bases respectively. CDR1 and CDR2 (SGHNT, YYREEE) derive from the germline V gene (reference sequence). Study-wide findings and limitations: The amount of clinical and demographic metadata varied by source and participant and was provided uncurated.

Collaborating institutions collected whole blood in K2EDTA tubes following their own protocols. For TCRbeta analysis, collaborator samples were shipped as frozen whole blood, as isolated PBMCs, or as DNA extracted from either sample type. The chain links TRBV5-4 with TRBJ1-1; TRBD1 is a possible D gene, resting on 5 matching bases. The source is a woman aged 50 to 60 with acute or convalescent COVID-19. Sequenced material: peripheral blood. The DNA reads as follows: TGTGCCAGCAGCTCCGTGGGGGGAAACACTGAAGCTTTCTTT. Its amino acids are CASSSVGGNTEAFF.